These T cell receptor beta chains were read from a single sample in a study of T cell responses to AZD1222 COVID-19 vaccine. TCRdb keeps only in-frame clones here, not all; method: immunoSEQ multiplex PCR. Of 120,000 or so clones in the sample, around nine tenths are singletons; the top ten hold around 1.5%. Source: peripheral blood, taken on day 0 of AZD1222 vaccination. These receptors all come from an adult in good health. Each CDR3 is given with its conserved first and last residue. D genes are given only for firm matches. Where a row states a size, it is once, few, many or the class of an expanded clone; other rows omit it.

length,V,size,J,D,CDR3,DNA
15,TRBV10-3,.,TRBJ1-1,.,CAISGRGTGGTEAFF,TGTGCCATCAGTGGTCGAGGAACCGGAGGCACTGAAGCTTTCTTT
15,TRBV5-1,.,TRBJ2-2,TRBD1,CASSFDRGNTGELFF,TGCGCCAGCAGCTTTGACAGGGGTAACACCGGGGAGCTGTTTTTT
13,TRBV10-3,.,TRBJ1-1,.,CAISRGGRTEAFF,TGTGCCATCAGTCGGGGGGGTAGGACTGAAGCTTTCTTT
17,TRBV9,.,TRBJ1-3,TRBD1,CASSVDGTGRGGNTIYF,TGTGCCAGCAGCGTAGACGGGACAGGGCGCGGTGGAAACACCATATATTTT
16,TRBV19,.,TRBJ1-5,.,CASTQTGGNGNQPQHF,TGTGCCAGTACCCAAACGGGGGGGAATGGCAATCAGCCCCAGCATTTT
16,TRBV28,.,TRBJ1-5,TRBD1,CASSPPGQGFNQPQHF,TGTGCCAGCAGCCCGCCGGGACAGGGGTTCAATCAGCCCCAGCATTTT
12,TRBV3-1/TRBV3-2,.,TRBJ2-2,.,CASSFNTGELFF,TGTGCCAGCAGCTTTAACACCGGGGAGCTGTTTTTT
15,TRBV5-1,.,TRBJ2-3,TRBD1,CASSDPGQVPDTQYF,TGCGCCAGCAGCGACCCGGGACAGGTCCCAGATACGCAGTATTTT
11,TRBV2,.,TRBJ1-2,.,CASKRIYGYTF,TGTGCCAGCAAACGGATTTATGGCTACACCTTC
15,TRBV3-1/TRBV3-2,.,TRBJ1-6,.,CASSQGGARNSPLHF,TGTGCCAGCAGCCAAGGGGGGGCGAGGAATTCACCCCTCCACTTT
13,TRBV5-1,.,TRBJ1-2,TRBD1,CASRTGGSYGYTF,TGCGCCAGCAGGACAGGGGGCAGCTATGGCTACACCTTC
15,TRBV5-1,once,TRBJ1-2,TRBD1,CASSLGGQGNYGYTF,TGCGCCAGCAGCTTGGGGGGACAGGGGAACTATGGCTACACCTTC
13,TRBV9,.,TRBJ2-1,TRBD1,CASSVATGGEQFF,TGTGCCAGCAGCGTAGCTACAGGGGGGGAGCAGTTCTTC
18,TRBV21-1,.,TRBJ2-3,.,CASSLGTGLAGRTDTQYF,TGTGCCAGCAGCCTCGGCACAGGACTAGCGGGGCGCACAGATACGCAGTATTTT
12,TRBV29-1,.,TRBJ2-5,.,CSVGQGLETQYF,TGCAGCGTTGGCCAGGGGTTAGAGACCCAGTACTTC
13,TRBV14,.,TRBJ1-2,.,CASSPYSHYGYTF,TGTGCCAGCAGCCCCTATTCACACTATGGCTACACCTTC
13,TRBV19,.,TRBJ1-1,.,CASSMLVNTEAFF,TGTGCCAGTAGTATGCTGGTGAACACTGAAGCTTTCTTT
13,TRBV11-2,.,TRBJ1-1,.,CASSLGQDTEAFF,TGTGCCAGCAGCTTAGGGCAGGACACTGAAGCTTTCTTT
15,TRBV5-1,.,TRBJ2-5,TRBD1,CASSLGQDRRETQYF,TGCGCCAGCAGCCTTGGACAGGATCGGAGGGAGACCCAGTACTTC
14,TRBV9,few,TRBJ2-2,.,CASSVRGVTGELFF,TGTGCCAGCAGCGTAAGGGGCGTCACCGGGGAGCTGTTTTTT
16,TRBV9,.,TRBJ2-1,TRBD2,CASSVTSGGTYNEQFF,TGTGCCAGCAGCGTAACTAGCGGGGGGACCTACAATGAGCAGTTCTTC
13,TRBV3-1/TRBV3-2,once,TRBJ1-2,.,CASSQTGTYGYTF,TGTGCCAGCAGCCAAACCGGGACCTATGGCTACACCTTC
14,TRBV7-3,.,TRBJ2-3,.,CASSLTPGTDTQYF,TGTGCCAGCAGCTTAACCCCCGGCACAGATACGCAGTATTTT
16,TRBV5-1,.,TRBJ1-1,.,CASSPTTVSRGTEAFF,TGCGCCAGCAGCCCCACGACAGTTTCCCGAGGCACTGAAGCTTTCTTT
17,TRBV9,.,TRBJ2-1,.,CASSPRPVAASYNEQFF,TGTGCCAGCAGCCCCCGTCCCGTAGCGGCCTCCTACAATGAGCAGTTCTTC
13,TRBV19,.,TRBJ1-4,.,CASSPGLNEKLFF,TGTGCCAGTAGTCCCGGTTTAAATGAAAAACTGTTTTTT
12,TRBV12-3/TRBV12-4,few,TRBJ2-1,.,CASSFSGGEQFF,TGTGCCAGCAGTTTCAGCGGCGGTGAGCAGTTCTTC
16,TRBV11-1,.,TRBJ2-5,TRBD2,CASSLALAGGRETQYF,TGTGCCAGCAGCTTAGCCCTAGCGGGAGGTCGGGAGACCCAGTACTTC
16,TRBV7-2,once,TRBJ2-1,.,CASSPTESRTYNEQFF,TGTGCCAGCAGCCCGACGGAGAGCAGGACCTACAATGAGCAGTTCTTC
18,TRBV7-2,once,TRBJ1-5,.,CASSLALWETVGNQPQHF,TGTGCCAGCAGCTTAGCGCTGTGGGAAACGGTGGGCAATCAGCCCCAGCATTTT
22,TRBV10-1,.,TRBJ1-4,TRBD1,CASSESQIGGGFFLATNEKLFF,TGCGCCAGCAGTGAGTCGCAGATAGGGGGCGGATTTTTCCTTGCAACTAATGAAAAACTGTTTTTT
15,TRBV3-1/TRBV3-2,.,TRBJ1-4,.,CASSPAAGSGEKLFF,TGTGCCAGCAGTCCGGCTGCAGGGTCTGGTGAAAAACTGTTTTTT
13,TRBV2,.,TRBJ1-6,TRBD1,CASSSRQGESLHF,TGTGCCAGCAGTTCTAGACAGGGGGAATCCCTCCACTTT
14,TRBV7-9,.,TRBJ2-2,.,CAHMSGAQDGELFF,TGTGCCCACATGTCGGGGGCCCAGGACGGGGAGCTGTTTTTT
15,TRBV28,.,TRBJ1-5,.,CASSLGGNSNQPQHF,TGTGCCAGCAGTTTGGGCGGTAATAGCAATCAGCCCCAGCATTTT
16,TRBV3-1/TRBV3-2,.,TRBJ2-1,TRBD2,CASSQIAGGPKNEQFF,TGTGCCAGCAGCCAAATAGCGGGGGGGCCTAAGAATGAGCAGTTCTTC
14,TRBV19,.,TRBJ1-2,.,CASSIIEGDNGYTF,TGTGCCAGTAGTATTATTGAGGGGGACAATGGCTACACCTTC
17,TRBV5-8,.,TRBJ2-7,TRBD1,CASSHYAGTGASYEQYF,TGTGCCAGCAGCCATTATGCCGGGACAGGGGCAAGTTACGAGCAGTACTTC
14,TRBV6-5,.,TRBJ2-3,.,CASSPDTGRDTQYF,TGTGCCAGCAGTCCGGACACAGGGCGGGATACGCAGTATTTT
16,TRBV27,.,TRBJ2-7,.,CASTPLYSRSSYEQYF,TGTGCCAGCACCCCCTTGTACTCAAGAAGCTCCTACGAGCAGTACTTC
13,TRBV5-1,.,TRBJ2-1,.,CASAGQTDNEQFF,TGCGCCAGCGCTGGACAGACGGACAATGAGCAGTTCTTC
17,TRBV4-1,.,TRBJ1-1,.,CASSQHGPGAMNTEAFF,TGCGCCAGCAGCCAGCACGGGCCAGGGGCAATGAACACTGAAGCTTTCTTT
13,TRBV7-3,.,TRBJ2-6,.,CASSPAGANVLTF,TGTGCCAGCAGCCCTGCCGGGGCCAACGTCCTGACTTTC
14,TRBV7-8,.,TRBJ1-1,.,CASSPGTSNTEAFF,TGTGCCAGCAGCCCCGGGACATCCAACACTGAAGCTTTCTTT
12,TRBV7-9,.,TRBJ1-6,.,CASSLVDSPLHF,TGTGCCAGCAGCTTAGTAGACTCACCCCTCCACTTT
14,TRBV5-5,.,TRBJ1-4,.,CASSLGGTNEKLFF,TGTGCCAGCAGCTTAGGGGGAACTAATGAAAAACTGTTTTTT
15,TRBV5-1,.,TRBJ2-1,TRBD2,CASQSTSGIYNEQFF,TGCGCCAGCCAATCGACTAGCGGGATATACAATGAGCAGTTCTTC
15,TRBV12-2,.,TRBJ2-3,.,CASRASGGITDTQYF,TGTGCAAGTCGCGCGAGCGGGGGGATCACAGATACGCAGTATTTT
13,TRBV7-8,.,TRBJ2-3,.,CASRVSGTDTQYF,TGTGCCAGCAGGGTTAGCGGCACAGATACGCAGTATTTT
15,TRBV7-2,few,TRBJ2-1,TRBD2,CASSLLAASYNEQFF,TGTGCCAGCAGCTTACTAGCGGCTTCCTACAATGAGCAGTTCTTC
17,TRBV19,.,TRBJ1-5,TRBD1,CASSSLQGATFNQPQHF,TGTGCCAGTAGTTCACTACAGGGGGCTACCTTCAATCAGCCCCAGCATTTT
14,TRBV9,.,TRBJ1-2,.,CASSPAREPYGYTF,TGTGCCAGCAGCCCAGCCAGGGAACCTTATGGCTACACCTTC